This TCR beta chain was recorded in a study of T cell changes during pregnancy in multiple sclerosis. V shed 6 bases and J 6 bases; nucleotides not matched to a gene: 9. Per the germline V gene, CDR1 is MDHEN and CDR2 is SYDVKM. The CDR3 totals 16 residues. The repertoire was sequenced with immunoSEQ multiplex PCR; TCRdb's copy has only in-frame clones and lacks some. The table has about 13,000 clones, 90% seen once. The sequenced sample was CD8+ T cells from peripheral blood mononuclear cells, obtained after pregnancy. The genes are TRBV28 and TRBJ1-4; 11 positions match TRBD1. The TCR originated in a female donor in good health, enrolled as a control in a pregnancy study. The CDR3 nucleotides are TGTGCCAGCAGCAACCGGCCGGGACAGGGGGATGAAAAACTGTTTTTT. Translating it yields CASSNRPGQGDEKLFF.